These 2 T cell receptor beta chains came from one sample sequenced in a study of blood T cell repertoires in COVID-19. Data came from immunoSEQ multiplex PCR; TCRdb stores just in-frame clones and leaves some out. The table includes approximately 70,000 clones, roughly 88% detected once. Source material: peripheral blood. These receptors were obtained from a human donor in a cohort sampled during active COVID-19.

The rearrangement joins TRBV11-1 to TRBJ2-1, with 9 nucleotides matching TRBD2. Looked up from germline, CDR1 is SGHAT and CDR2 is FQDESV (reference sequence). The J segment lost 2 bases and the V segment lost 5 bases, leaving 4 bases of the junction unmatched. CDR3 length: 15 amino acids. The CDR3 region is CASSQTSGAYNEQFF. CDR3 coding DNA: TGTGCCAGCAGCCAGACTAGCGGAGCCTACAATGAGCAGTTCTTC.

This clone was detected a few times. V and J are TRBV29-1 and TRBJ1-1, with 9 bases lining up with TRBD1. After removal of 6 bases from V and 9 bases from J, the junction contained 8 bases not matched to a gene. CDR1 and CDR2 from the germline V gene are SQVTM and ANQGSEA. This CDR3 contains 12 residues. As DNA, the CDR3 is TGCAGCGTCAACTGGACAGGGGATAAAGCTTTCTTT. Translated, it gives CSVNWTGDKAFF.